This T cell receptor (beta chain) stems from a study of T cells in narcolepsy. CDR3 length: 15 residues. The V gene lost 1 base and the J gene lost 6 bases, with 16 bases spanning the gap. Germline lookup yields CDR1 LNHNV and CDR2 YYDKDF (reference sequence). Repertoires were generated with immunoSEQ multiplex PCR, while TCRdb's copy carries only in-frame clones and drops some. Of tens of thousands of clones detected, almost 80% appear once; the ten largest clones hold around 3.7%. The TCR originated in a human donor in good health. Sequenced material: memory (CD45RA-) CD4+ T cells from blood. The chain employs TRBV15 and TRBJ2-7, with D tentatively TRBD1 (6 bases). The CDR3: CATSRGGTTGGEQYF. The CDR3 DNA reads as TGTGCCACCAGCAGAGGGGGGACAACTGGGGGCGAGCAGTACTTC.